The rows below give T cell receptor beta chains drawn from one sample of a study of T cells after yellow fever vaccination. TCRdb processed the 5' RACE reads anew with MiXCR; each CDR3 protein has one entry. The data contain some 150,000 distinct CDR3 sequences, 5% to 8% of them singletons. Sequencing was performed on CD4+ T cells sorted from PBMCs, taken 10 days after the yellow fever booster vaccination. These receptor sequences come from a man younger than 45 who received the YFV17D yellow fever vaccine. CDR3s include the opening cysteine and the closing phenylalanine or tryptophan.

V,J,CDR3
TRBV12-3/TRBV12-4,TRBJ1-1,CASSLSWGLSGNTEAFF
TRBV6-1,TRBJ2-1,CASRASGSSYNEQFF
TRBV7-6,TRBJ2-3,CASSWGLYTDTQYF
TRBV3-1,TRBJ2-1,CASSPLRTAYNEQFF
TRBV20-1,TRBJ1-1,CSARDQAGEAFF
TRBV20-1,TRBJ2-3,CSARGIAGYSTDTQYF
TRBV19,TRBJ2-4,CASKQGSSKNIQYF
TRBV5-1,TRBJ2-1,CASPIAARWYNEQFF
TRBV27,TRBJ2-4,CASSTQGLAKNIQYF
TRBV20-1,TRBJ2-1,CSAGQGRF
TRBV20-1,TRBJ2-7,CSAREGSAISYEQYF
TRBV6-1,TRBJ2-7,CASRLNAGSSYEQYF
TRBV20-1,TRBJ2-5,CSVKLAGRVETQYF
TRBV20-1,TRBJ2-7,CSAPREGRGRGEQYF
TRBV2,TRBJ2-1,CASSERTSGSPSEQFF
TRBV20-1,TRBJ2-7,CSAPTRTETYEQYF
TRBV29-1,TRBJ2-5,CSVPTSPPYQEETQYF
TRBV18,TRBJ1-2,CASSPGQGGDYGYTF
TRBV10-2,TRBJ2-3,CASSDRGTGEDTQYF
TRBV7-2,TRBJ2-2,CASRRRLAPNTGELFF
TRBV10-2,TRBJ1-1,CASRGNTEAFF
TRBV28,TRBJ2-7,CASSLDRGDEQYF
TRBV7-6,TRBJ1-2,CASSLDDRGYGYTF
TRBV7-2,TRBJ2-4,CASSSSGTGEAKNIQYF
TRBV5-1,TRBJ2-3,CASSLGEIDTQYF
TRBV6-2/TRBV6-3,TRBJ2-7,CASNSARGNEQYF
TRBV4-1,TRBJ2-7,CASSQDLLREGNEQYF
TRBV7-8,TRBJ2-5,CASTHPNGAQYF
TRBV18,TRBJ2-5,CASSPQTGAETQYF
TRBV10-3,TRBJ2-5,CAISESVTGKETQYF
TRBV20-1,TRBJ2-7,CSARAKGLREQYF
TRBV12-3/TRBV12-4,TRBJ2-1,CASRSPGLAFHNEQFF
TRBV18,TRBJ1-1,CASSPSGQVRNTEAFF
TRBV11-2,TRBJ2-2,CASSVRANTGELFF
TRBV11-2,TRBJ2-5,CASSWGTGTHF
TRBV18,TRBJ2-3,CASSPASGRTDTQYF
TRBV12-3/TRBV12-4,TRBJ2-7,CASSLAHGQGTYWDYEQYF
TRBV7-2,TRBJ2-7,CASSLTGIHEQYF
TRBV5-1,TRBJ2-3,CASSPGVTVDTQYF
TRBV20-1,TRBJ2-2,CSAHPIARDRGTGELFF
TRBV10-2,TRBJ2-5,CASSESLQETQYF
TRBV4-3,TRBJ1-1,CASIPSLGAGTEAFF
TRBV5-1,TRBJ2-4,CASSLTGDRVSNIQYF
TRBV7-2,TRBJ2-7,CASSSVFEEQYF
TRBV12-3/TRBV12-4,TRBJ1-1,CASSPLEPFEAFF
TRBV4-2,TRBJ2-1,CASSQEIGPYNEQFF
TRBV30,TRBJ2-5,CAWRRDQETQYF
TRBV7-9,TRBJ2-1,CASSLELFRLLADTDNEKFF
TRBV20-1,TRBJ1-5,CSARDGGAVLSQPQHF
TRBV20-1,TRBJ1-1,CSALRVEAFF
TRBV11-2,TRBJ2-3,CASSLDFGESTDTQYF
TRBV19,TRBJ2-5,CASSERGYQETQYF
TRBV19,TRBJ2-7,CASSRILLRTGSSYEQYF
TRBV18,TRBJ2-4,CASSPAGIHKNIQYF
TRBV3-1,TRBJ2-3,CASSRWDGSTDTQYF
TRBV12-3/TRBV12-4,TRBJ2-2,CASSLGVAGDTGELFF
TRBV5-1,TRBJ1-3,CASSRGTESGNTIYF